This T cell receptor beta chain was captured in a study of blood T cell repertoires in COVID-19. Study as a whole: Donors in the United States, Italy and Spain gave samples during acute or convalescent COVID-19.

Cohort placement rested on clinical history that participants reported themselves. TCRdb keeps only in-frame clones here, not all; method: immunoSEQ multiplex PCR. The table lists over 150,000 clones, roughly four fifths of them singletons, with about an eighth in the top ten. Germline CDR1 SNHLY, CDR2 FYNNEI. The V and J ends lost 5 bases and 13 bases respectively, with 26 bases between them. The CDR3 covers 15 residues. The clonotype comes from a man between 35 and 55 years old who had recovered from COVID-19. The chain couples TRBV2 to TRBJ1-2, with D perhaps matching TRBD1 (5 bases). Sequencing used PBMCs or T cells enriched from blood (not recorded which). The CDR3 DNA sequence: TGTGCCAGCAGTAACCCACAGACAGTCCCCGGTGGGGCCACCTTC. It encodes CASSNPQTVPGGATF.